Below, one TCR beta chain is given with its context. The CDR3 has 15 amino acids. V shed 0 bases and J shed 3 bases, with 12 bases lying between them. Germline-derived CDR1 and CDR2 are MGHRA and YSYEKL. The data were obtained in a study of shared clonotypes between healthy human individuals. Assay execution took place at the deep level. Original analysis: Junction-only sequences without quality scores were provided by ImmunoSEQ, so filtering was different. Data came from immunoSEQ multiplex PCR; TCRdb stores just in-frame clones and leaves some out. From that table come the V and J calls and clone size; the DNA was used to work out D and trimming. The sample includes roughly 2,000,000 clones, about 94% of them seen just once. Naive CD8 populations comprised CD45RO-negative cells positively selected for CCR7, excluding terminally differentiated effector memory CD45RA+ cells.

The sequence was obtained from a man younger than 35 in good health. Some clones in this sample may be carry-over from other donors' samples. The J gene is TRBJ2-7, the V gene TRBV4-1; D is undetermined. Source material: naive CD8+ T cells from PBMCs. CDR3 DNA sequence: TGCGCCAGCAGCCAAGATCAACAGCTTGGCTACGAGCAGTACTTC. This translates into CASSQDQQLGYEQYF.